This T cell receptor beta chain was retrieved from a study of shared clonotypes between healthy human individuals (dated by TCRdb to 2018 to 2021). For the wider study: A couple of women and three men aged 18 to 49 years were included in the cohort. For each donor, three plates each were used for CD4 naive and CD4 memory, two plates were used for CD8 naive, and one plate was used for CD8 memory. Leukapheresis yielded between about 0.94 and 9 billion PBMCs per donor. To increase sequencing depth and limit assay-specific biases, different laboratories used diverse techniques to prepare libraries and sequence TCR repertoires. The study deeply sequenced blood TCR repertoires of about 5 healthy adults to estimate repertoire size and the extent of clonotype sharing between individuals.

Points the paper makes about the study in general: The small number of donors limited the genetic and exposure-history diversity represented. Estimated clonotype richness was generally larger for naive than for memory subsets. Pairwise subsampling indicated that sequencing depth was expected to affect the degree of clonotype sharing among donors. Only blood was sampled, and tissue TCR repertoires likely differ from those in blood. Even with the large sequencing depth, rarefaction of the sorted-subset datasets indicated that sequencing was incomplete. Approximately 4.8% of naive CD4, 3% to 4% of naive CD8, around 2.3% of memory CD4, and 0.4% of memory CD8 clonotypes were shared across a few donors. Higher generation probabilities were observed for clonotypes shared by all four sorted-subset donors than for non-shared clonotypes.

Unmatched junction bases come to 9, with V trimmed by 5 bases and J by 3 bases. The CDR3 measures 16 amino acids from cysteine to phenylalanine. Only CDR3 DNA remains: 48 bases, in frame from the first base. The germline V gene (reference sequence) specifies MNHEY as CDR1 and SMNVEV as CDR2. Using the deep immunoSEQ assay, multiplex PCR amplified TCR CDR3 regions from genomic DNA. Extracted genomic DNA from each cell subset was distributed evenly across all wells of several immunoSEQ 96-well plates, and each plate was treated as a replicate. For sorted subsets, each replicate PCR was loaded with about 200 ng genomic DNA, equivalent to 32,000 or so T cell genomes. Purified libraries were quantified with a Qubit 3.0 fluorometer, sized on a Bioanalyzer 2100, and re-quantified with the KAPA Library Quantification kit. Every immunoSEQ 96-well plate was sequenced on a separate single-read 150-cycle Illumina NextSeq 550 flow cell. As for the authors' bioinformatics: Because only junctional sequences without quality scores were contained in the immunoSEQ output, filtering matching that applied to full-length reads could not be performed. To assign V/J genes and CDR3, sequences were annotated using PyIR, a Python wrapper for IgBLAST v1.9, with IMGT germline references. Reads were filtered out if the reads had weak V/J assignments (E-value above 1e-6), no CDR3, stop codons, out-of-frame junctions, or ambiguous translated residues. V3J clonotypes were defined by identical inferred V gene, J gene, and CDR3 amino acid sequence. The percentage overlap between two repertoires was calculated by dividing the number of shared unique clonotypes by the size of the smaller repertoire. Richness of each repertoire was evaluated using RTK rarefaction, the Chao1 estimator, and Recon v2.1 estimates of unobserved clonotypes. OLGA was used to compute generation probabilities for all TCRbeta clonotypes that the gDNA method yielded from a few donors. Entries here come from immuneACCESS through TCRdb and include only in-frame sequences with V and J called. Some clones fail to appear in such tables; in the studies checked, an unresolved V gene covers under half of the shortfall, and the cause of the remainder is unknown. That table supplies the V and J calls and clone size; D and trimming were determined from the DNA. Present in this sample are 2,500,000 or so clones, roughly 90% of which were seen just once. The ten biggest clones cover roughly 0.34% of the sample.

As regards this clone: What this receptor recognizes is not known. Base qualities are missing; no much larger clone stands one base away.

Donors were healthy HIV-negative adults with no recently reported acute infections or vaccinations. Only Caucasian adults living in Nashville, Tennessee, USA were represented among the donors. CD4+ T cells were enriched by magnetic negative selection; naive cells were then positively selected on CD45RA, and the negative fraction formed the memory subset. Blood was obtained by leukapheresis, after which PBMCs were separated by Ficoll-Histopaque density gradient centrifugation and cryopreserved in liquid nitrogen vapor phase. Analytical flow cytometry was used to check the purity and quantity of every magnetically sorted T cell population. Each sorted fraction had its genomic DNA isolated and then quantified by UV absorbance on a Nanodrop 2000c.

The chain employs TRBV27 and TRBJ1-2; 10 bases in between match TRBD1. This sequence was found in a man in his late teens or twenties in good health. Some clones in this sample may be carry-over from other donors' samples. The sequencing sample was made of naive CD4+ T cells from PBMCs. Taken with the paper, the label for cell subset or site translates to: CD45RA+ positively selected. The CDR3: CASSPSPGQGYYGYTF. The nucleotides read TGTGCCAGCAGTCCGAGTCCGGGACAGGGGTACTATGGCTACACCTTC.